A selection of T cell receptor beta chains follows, all from one sample in a study of blood T cell repertoires in COVID-19. The protocol was immunoSEQ multiplex PCR, while the TCRdb copy is restricted to in-frame clones and leaves out a portion. The data hold approximately 97,000 clones, with approximately 92% observed a single time. The sample consisted of peripheral blood. The receptors shown here come from a woman aged 50 to 60 with COVID-19, enrolled during active disease. CDR3s include the opening cysteine and the closing phenylalanine or tryptophan. A D gene is named only where the DNA matches it firmly. Size is stated for part of the rows, as once, few or many counts, or as a class when the clone is expanded.

v_gene: TRBV24-1
abundance: -
j_gene: TRBJ1-5
d_gene: TRBD1
CDR3nt: TGTGCCACCAGTGAAGGGACAGGGCTCGGACAGCCCCAGCATTTT
CDR3aa: CATSEGTGLGQPQHF

v_gene: TRBV4-1
abundance: -
j_gene: TRBJ1-2
d_gene: -
CDR3nt: TGCGCCAGCAGCCAAGTCCTGGTTCAGGTTAACTATGGCTACACCTTC
CDR3aa: CASSQVLVQVNYGYTF

v_gene: TRBV5-1
abundance: once
j_gene: TRBJ1-2
d_gene: TRBD1
CDR3nt: TGCGCCAGCAGCCTGGACGGGACAGCGATTAACTATGGCTACACCTTC
CDR3aa: CASSLDGTAINYGYTF

v_gene: TRBV2
abundance: once
j_gene: TRBJ1-6
d_gene: TRBD1
CDR3nt: TGTGCCAGCGGGACCTGGACAGGATCACCCCTCCACTTT
CDR3aa: CASGTWTGSPLHF

v_gene: TRBV24-1
abundance: -
j_gene: TRBJ2-1
d_gene: -
CDR3nt: TGTGCCACCAGTGATCTGCGGCAGGTCGAGGCTAGGGGGCAGTTCTTC
CDR3aa: CATSDLRQVEARGQFF

v_gene: TRBV5-1
abundance: -
j_gene: TRBJ2-6
d_gene: -
CDR3nt: TGCGCCAGCAGCTTGGTGGTAGGGGCCTACTCTGGGGCCAACGTCCTGACTTTC
CDR3aa: CASSLVVGAYSGANVLTF

v_gene: TRBV7-2
abundance: -
j_gene: TRBJ2-3
d_gene: -
CDR3nt: TGTGCCAGCAGCTCAGACGGAGCAGATACGCAGTATTTT
CDR3aa: CASSSDGADTQYF

v_gene: TRBV19
abundance: -
j_gene: TRBJ1-3
d_gene: TRBD1
CDR3nt: TGTGCCAGTAGTATAGCCAGGGGGCGAGACACCATATATTTT
CDR3aa: CASSIARGRDTIYF

v_gene: TRBV9
abundance: -
j_gene: TRBJ2-1
d_gene: TRBD2
CDR3nt: TGTGCCAGCAGCGTAGGAGCGGGGGACAATGAGCAGTTCTTC
CDR3aa: CASSVGAGDNEQFF

v_gene: TRBV6-2/TRBV6-3
abundance: few
j_gene: TRBJ1-1
d_gene: -
CDR3nt: TGTGCCAGCAGTTACAATCCGGGGGGGCCTGGCACTGAAGCTTTCTTT
CDR3aa: CASSYNPGGPGTEAFF

v_gene: TRBV3-1/TRBV3-2
abundance: -
j_gene: TRBJ2-1
d_gene: -
CDR3nt: TGTGCCAGCAGCCAACAGGTAAAGTACAATGAGCAGTTCTTC
CDR3aa: CASSQQVKYNEQFF

v_gene: TRBV5-4
abundance: -
j_gene: TRBJ2-2
d_gene: -
CDR3nt: TGTGCCAGCAGCTTACTGGAGGGTTTGAACACCGGGGAGCTGTTTTTT
CDR3aa: CASSLLEGLNTGELFF

v_gene: TRBV11-3
abundance: -
j_gene: TRBJ2-2
d_gene: -
CDR3nt: TGTGCCAGCAGTTTGGTAGCCGGGAAGCTGTTTTTT
CDR3aa: CASSLVAGKLFF

v_gene: TRBV2
abundance: -
j_gene: TRBJ2-1
d_gene: TRBD2
CDR3nt: TGTGCCAGCAGTTTACTAGCGGGGGGTGACAATGAGCAGTTCTTC
CDR3aa: CASSLLAGGDNEQFF

v_gene: TRBV2
abundance: -
j_gene: TRBJ1-1
d_gene: -
CDR3nt: TGTGCCAGCCAGGGCGCTCGGGTGAACACTGAAGCTTTCTTT
CDR3aa: CASQGARVNTEAFF

v_gene: TRBV19
abundance: -
j_gene: TRBJ1-5
d_gene: -
CDR3nt: TGTGCCAGTAGTATGGGGGGGACCTATAGCAATCAGCCCCAGCATTTT
CDR3aa: CASSMGGTYSNQPQHF

v_gene: TRBV18
abundance: -
j_gene: TRBJ1-1
d_gene: TRBD1
CDR3nt: TGTGCCAGCTCACCACCCGGACAGGGAAATCTTGAAGCTTTCTTT
CDR3aa: CASSPPGQGNLEAFF

v_gene: TRBV2
abundance: many
j_gene: TRBJ2-1
d_gene: TRBD2
CDR3nt: TGTGCCAGCAGTCGTAGCGGGGGGGAGCAGTTCTTC
CDR3aa: CASSRSGGEQFF

v_gene: TRBV5-4
abundance: -
j_gene: TRBJ1-1
d_gene: -
CDR3nt: TGTGCCAGCAGTGGCAGGACAAACACTGAAGCTTTCTTT
CDR3aa: CASSGRTNTEAFF

v_gene: TRBV5-1
abundance: -
j_gene: TRBJ1-4
d_gene: -
CDR3nt: TGCGCCAGCAGCTACTCGTTTAGGACAGACATATCAACTAATGAAAAACTGTTTTTT
CDR3aa: CASSYSFRTDISTNEKLFF

v_gene: TRBV18
abundance: -
j_gene: TRBJ1-2
d_gene: TRBD1
CDR3nt: TGTGCCAGCTCAAGCGACAGGGCGGATGGCTACACCTTC
CDR3aa: CASSSDRADGYTF

v_gene: TRBV21-1
abundance: -
j_gene: TRBJ1-1
d_gene: -
CDR3nt: TGTGCCAGCAGCAAGGTCGGGTACACTGAAGCTTTCTTT
CDR3aa: CASSKVGYTEAFF

v_gene: TRBV30
abundance: -
j_gene: TRBJ1-1
d_gene: -
CDR3nt: TGTGCCTGGAGGTTGAGGAACACTGAAGCTTTCTTT
CDR3aa: CAWRLRNTEAFF

v_gene: TRBV10-3
abundance: few
j_gene: TRBJ1-2
d_gene: -
CDR3nt: TGTGCCTTCCGACAGACCCCTAACTATGGCTACACCTTC
CDR3aa: CAFRQTPNYGYTF

v_gene: TRBV21-1
abundance: few
j_gene: TRBJ1-4
d_gene: -
CDR3nt: TGTGCCAGCAGCAAAGCCCCGCGAGGTGGCGGGTCTAATGAAAAACTGTTTTTT
CDR3aa: CASSKAPRGGGSNEKLFF

v_gene: TRBV3-1/TRBV3-2
abundance: -
j_gene: TRBJ1-3
d_gene: TRBD1
CDR3nt: TGTGCCAGCAGCCAACAGACAGGGGCCGGAAACACCATATATTTT
CDR3aa: CASSQQTGAGNTIYF

v_gene: TRBV3-1/TRBV3-2
abundance: -
j_gene: TRBJ2-1
d_gene: TRBD1
CDR3nt: TGTGCCAGCAGCCGCCGGACAGGGTACAATGAGCAGTTCTTC
CDR3aa: CASSRRTGYNEQFF

v_gene: TRBV6-6
abundance: few
j_gene: TRBJ2-1
d_gene: TRBD1
CDR3nt: TGTGCCAGCAGTTTGGGACAGTATTTTTTAAATGAGCAGTTCTTC
CDR3aa: CASSLGQYFLNEQFF

v_gene: TRBV28
abundance: -
j_gene: TRBJ1-2
d_gene: TRBD1
CDR3nt: TGTGCCAGCAGCTTGACAGGGCGGGGCTACACCTTC
CDR3aa: CASSLTGRGYTF

v_gene: TRBV19
abundance: once
j_gene: TRBJ1-1
d_gene: TRBD1
CDR3nt: TGTGCCAGTAGTATGAGGGGGCGCGGCCTTGAAGCTTTCTTT
CDR3aa: CASSMRGRGLEAFF

v_gene: TRBV9
abundance: once
j_gene: TRBJ2-4
d_gene: TRBD2
CDR3nt: TGTGCCAGCAGCGTAGAGCCAGCGGGGGGCAAAAACATTCAGTACTTC
CDR3aa: CASSVEPAGGKNIQYF

v_gene: TRBV27
abundance: -
j_gene: TRBJ1-2
d_gene: TRBD1
CDR3nt: TGTGCCAGCAGTCTTACAGGGGGCGCGTGGGAAGGTGGCTACACCTTC
CDR3aa: CASSLTGGAWEGGYTF

v_gene: TRBV12-3/TRBV12-4
abundance: -
j_gene: TRBJ2-7
d_gene: -
CDR3nt: TGTGCCAGCAGTTTCGGGGTCGAGCAGTACTTC
CDR3aa: CASSFGVEQYF

v_gene: TRBV6-2/TRBV6-3
abundance: -
j_gene: TRBJ1-1
d_gene: -
CDR3nt: TGTGCCAGCAGTCCCGTAGGGGGAACTGAAGCTTTCTTT
CDR3aa: CASSPVGGTEAFF

v_gene: TRBV24-1
abundance: -
j_gene: TRBJ1-1
d_gene: -
CDR3nt: TGTGCCACCAGTGATTCTCCGAACACTGAAGCTTTCTTT
CDR3aa: CATSDSPNTEAFF

v_gene: TRBV5-1
abundance: -
j_gene: TRBJ1-5
d_gene: -
CDR3nt: TGCGCCAGCAGCACTGGAGATAGCAATCAGCCCCAGCATTTT
CDR3aa: CASSTGDSNQPQHF

v_gene: TRBV6-4
abundance: -
j_gene: TRBJ1-1
d_gene: TRBD1
CDR3nt: TGTGCCAGCAGTGACTTTTTCAGTCGGGACAGGAACACTGAAGCTTTCTTT
CDR3aa: CASSDFFSRDRNTEAFF

v_gene: TRBV5-1
abundance: -
j_gene: TRBJ2-3
d_gene: TRBD1
CDR3nt: TGCGCCAGCAGCTTGGTGGGGTTTGGGACAGGGGGCACAGATACGCAGTATTTT
CDR3aa: CASSLVGFGTGGTDTQYF

v_gene: TRBV7-9
abundance: -
j_gene: TRBJ1-1
d_gene: TRBD1
CDR3nt: TGTGCCAGCAGCTTAGAGACAGGGTCCGGCACTGAAGCTTTCTTT
CDR3aa: CASSLETGSGTEAFF

v_gene: TRBV20-1
abundance: -
j_gene: TRBJ2-5
d_gene: -
CDR3nt: TGCAGTGCTAGAGGCGGTGGGACCCAGTACTTC
CDR3aa: CSARGGGTQYF

v_gene: TRBV7-8
abundance: -
j_gene: TRBJ2-5
d_gene: -
CDR3nt: TGTGCCAGCAGCCCGGGATACAGGGCTGAGGAGACCCAGTACTTC
CDR3aa: CASSPGYRAEETQYF

v_gene: TRBV27
abundance: -
j_gene: TRBJ1-1
d_gene: -
CDR3nt: TGTGCCAGCGGACGGAGGCGGGACACTGAAGCTTTCTTT
CDR3aa: CASGRRRDTEAFF

v_gene: TRBV24-1
abundance: few
j_gene: TRBJ1-5
d_gene: -
CDR3nt: TGTGCCACCAGTGATAGGGGCGGGACCCAGCATTTT
CDR3aa: CATSDRGGTQHF

v_gene: TRBV10-3
abundance: once
j_gene: TRBJ2-1
d_gene: TRBD1
CDR3nt: TGTGCCATCAGTACCGCCTCGGGACAGTATAATGAGCAGTTCTTC
CDR3aa: CAISTASGQYNEQFF

v_gene: TRBV6-4
abundance: -
j_gene: TRBJ2-7
d_gene: -
CDR3nt: TGTGCCAGCAGTGACTCGGAGTTCTTTTCTACCCTAAGAGGCGACTTC
CDR3aa: CASSDSEFFSTLRGDF

v_gene: TRBV12-5
abundance: -
j_gene: TRBJ2-5
d_gene: -
CDR3nt: TGTGCTAGTGGTTTGGTAGTTGGAGCGGTAAAGACCCAGTACTTC
CDR3aa: CASGLVVGAVKTQYF

v_gene: TRBV2
abundance: -
j_gene: TRBJ1-2
d_gene: -
CDR3nt: TGTGCCAGCGGGGGGACCGGCCAGGACTACACCTTC
CDR3aa: CASGGTGQDYTF

v_gene: TRBV30
abundance: -
j_gene: TRBJ2-2
d_gene: -
CDR3nt: TGTGCCGCCCGAGGTCATCTCGGCACCGGGGAGCTGTTTTTT
CDR3aa: CAARGHLGTGELFF